This passage covers 15 T cell receptor beta chains from one sample sequenced in a study of blood T cell repertoires in COVID-19. Profiling relied on immunoSEQ multiplex PCR, and the TCRdb table lists in-frame clones only, not all of them. The table includes roughly 280,000 clones, under 90% detected once. The sample consisted of PBMCs or T cells enriched from blood (not recorded which). These TCRs come from a woman aged 55 to 70 who had recovered from COVID-19.

This clone was found once. This sequence joins TRBV28 and TRBJ1-5, with 7 bases that match TRBD1. The V gene's germline CDR1 is MDHEN and CDR2 SYDVKM. CDR3 length: 17 residues. The V segment lost 8 bases and the J segment 0 bases; nucleotides outside the gene matches: 13. CDR3 region: CASQTGTETYSNQPQHF. The DNA for the CDR3 is TGTGCCAGCCAGACCGGGACAGAAACCTATAGCAATCAGCCCCAGCATTTT.

This chain connects TRBV6-5 to TRBJ2-7; maybe TRBD1 (7 bases). CDR1 is MNHEY, CDR2 SVGAGI, per germline. Deletions cut 8 bases from V and 0 bases from J, with 17 bases between. This CDR3 spans 15 amino acids. As DNA, the CDR3 is TGTGCCAGCCATGTGGAGGGGGCCACCTCCTACGAGCAGTACTTC. Translated: CASHVEGATSYEQYF.

The chain combines TRBV10-1 with TRBJ2-1; 12 bases are shared with TRBD2. The CDR3 has 14 residues. V lost 8 bases to trimming and J lost 6 bases; unmatched junction nucleotides: 5. Germline V gives CDR1 WNHNN, CDR2 SYGVQD (reference sequence). The CDR3 sequence is CASASLAGGNEQFF. CDR3 nucleotide sequence: TGCGCCAGCGCATCACTAGCGGGGGGCAATGAGCAGTTCTTC.

The chain joins TRBV7-9 to TRBJ2-5; the D gene is possibly TRBD2 (6 bases). V was clipped by 6 bases and J by 5 bases, with 16 bases between them. The CDR3 has 14 residues. Germline CDR1 and CDR2: SEHNR and FQNEAQ (reference sequence). CDR3 DNA sequence: TGTGCCAGCAGAACCGACTATCGGGGGGAGACCCAGTACTTC. Translation gives CASRTDYRGETQYF. The full variable domain, in which reference TRBV7-9 and TRBJ2-5 provide the parts outside the CDR3, is DTGVSQNPRHKITKRGQNVTFRCDPISEHNRLYWYRQTLGQGPEFLTYFQNEAQLEKSRLLSDRFSAERPKGSFSTLEIQRTEQGDSAMYLCASRTDYRGETQYFGPGTRLLVL.

The CDR3 sequence is CASSFGLQPQHF. Here the CDR3 DNA reads TGTGCCAGCAGCTTCGGTCTTCAGCCCCAGCATTTT. The rearrangement links TRBV7-9 to TRBJ1-5, with unresolved D. Trimming took 3 bases from V and 6 from J, leaving 6 bases between them. CDR3 size: 12 residues. Germline CDR1 SEHNR, CDR2 FQNEAQ (reference sequence).

The V gene is TRBV5-5, the J gene TRBJ2-3, with 11 bases aligning to TRBD2. This CDR3 is 17 amino acids long. V was clipped by 2 bases and J by 0 bases; unmatched bases: 5. Germline V gene lookup returns CDR1 SGHKS and CDR2 YYEKEE (reference sequence). The CDR3, as DNA: TGTGCCAGCAGCTTCGAGGGACTAGCGGCTAGCACAGATACGCAGTATTTT. As protein: CASSFEGLAASTDTQYF.

The chain links TRBV2 to TRBJ1-2; D ambiguous. CDR1 is SNHLY, CDR2 FYNNEI, per germline. There are 14 residues in the CDR3. Trimming cost V 8 bases and J 6 bases, with 19 bases left between them. The CDR3 loop is CASGRSRTSDGYTF. DNA of the CDR3: TGTGCCAGCGGGAGGAGTCGAACTTCAGATGGCTACACCTTC.

The rearrangement links TRBV7-3 to TRBJ1-2; 7 nucleotides line up with TRBD1. The V and J ends lost 5 bases and 8 bases, in that order; junction bases with no gene match: 11. Germline lookup yields CDR1 SGHTA and CDR2 FQGTGA. The CDR3 extends over 14 amino acids. CDR3 coding DNA: TGTGCCAGCAGCACGTCCACAGGGGAAGGGGGCTACACCTTC. Encoded protein: CASSTSTGEGGYTF. Using reference TRBV7-3 and TRBJ1-2 for the parts outside the CDR3, the full variable domain is GAGVSQTPSNKVTEKGKYVELRCDPISGHTALYWYRQSLGQGPEFLIYFQGTGAADDSGLPNDRFFAVRPEGSVSTLKIQRTERGDSAVYLCASSTSTGEGGYTFGSGTRLTVV.

J is TRBJ1-1 and V is TRBV5-1; 9 nucleotides line up with TRBD1. This CDR3 comprises 14 residues. The J segment lost 1 base and the V segment lost 4 bases, leaving 2 bases of the junction unmatched. The germline V gene encodes CDR1 SGHRS and CDR2 YFSETQ. The CDR3 is CASSVDRGNTEAFF. CDR3 bases: TGCGCCAGCAGCGTGGACAGGGGGAACACTGAAGCTTTCTTT.

The rearrangement joins TRBV6-6 to TRBJ2-1; TRBD1 aligns across 8 bases. The germline gives CDR1 MNHNY, CDR2 SVGAGI (reference sequence). There are 16 residues in the CDR3. V dropped 6 bases and J dropped 1; count of bases not matched to a gene: 8. The CDR3 coding sequence is TGTGCCAGCAGCTATGGGGGACAGGTTTCCTACAATGAGCAGTTCTTC. Translation: CASSYGGQVSYNEQFF.

This chain uses TRBV2 with TRBJ2-5, with TRBD2 matching 11 bases. Germline CDR1 and CDR2: SNHLY and FYNNEI. The CDR3 sequence is 16 residues long. The trim removed 6 bases at V and 3 bases at J, leaving 9 bases unmatched. In DNA form, the CDR3 reads TGTGCCAGCAGCGATGGACTAGCGGGCCTTAAAGAGACCCAGTACTTC. Protein: CASSDGLAGLKETQYF.

The rearrangement links TRBV7-9 to TRBJ1-2; the D is unclear. Between the trimmed V and J ends, which lost 3 bases and 8 bases, there was a span of 13 bases. The CDR3 runs 13 residues. CDR1 and CDR2 (germline): SEHNR, FQNEAQ (reference sequence). CDR3 region: CASSFDGMRGYTF. The CDR3 bases are TGTGCCAGCAGCTTTGACGGGATGCGCGGCTACACCTTC. Using reference TRBV7-9 and TRBJ1-2 for the parts outside the CDR3, the full variable domain is DTGVSQNPRHKITKRGQNVTFRCDPISEHNRLYWYRQTLGQGPEFLTYFQNEAQLEKSRLLSDRFSAERPKGSFSTLEIQRTEQGDSAMYLCASSFDGMRGYTFGSGTRLTVV.

The chain has TRBV24-1 and TRBJ2-7, with a tentative D call TRBD1 (7 bases). V lost 9 bases and J lost 0, with 20 bases in between. Germline V lookup: CDR1 KGHDR, CDR2 SFDVKD. The CDR3 runs 16 residues. The CDR3 coding sequence is TGTGCCACCGAGGGGACAGCCCTCGGGAGCTCCTACGAGCAGTACTTC. This encodes CATEGTALGSSYEQYF.

Only one count was recorded for this clone. The chain has TRBV27 and TRBJ1-4; 11 bases are shared with TRBD1. CDR1 and CDR2 from the germline V gene are MNHEY and SMNVEV (reference sequence). There are 13 residues in the CDR3. J lost 7 bases, V lost 9 bases, and 4 bases had no gene match. CDR3 nucleotides: TGTGCCAGTAAAGGGACAGGGGGTGAAAAACTGTTTTTT. Encoded protein: CASKGTGGEKLFF. Supplemented by reference TRBV27 and TRBJ1-4, the full variable domain reads EAQVTQNPRYLITVTGKKLTVTCSQNMNHEYMSWYRQDPGLGLRQIYYSMNVEVTDKGDVPEGYKVSRKEKRNFPLILESPSPNQTSLYFCASKGTGGEKLFFGSGTQLSVL.

There are a few counts of this clone. The V gene is TRBV3-1 (or the pseudogene TRBV3-2), the J gene TRBJ1-4, with TRBD1 identical over 7 bases. The J segment lost 0 bases and the V segment lost 3 bases, leaving 4 bases of the junction unmatched. CDR1 and CDR2 (germline): LGHDT, YNNKEL (reference sequence). This CDR3 has 16 amino acids. As DNA, the CDR3 is TGTGCCAGCAGCCAGTGGGACAGCCCAACTAATGAAAAACTGTTTTTT. Residues: CASSQWDSPTNEKLFF.